The T cell receptor beta chain described here comes from a study of cytomegalovirus exposure and HLA in healthy donors. The study's findings and limits: Reported results showed that the classifier diagnosed cytomegalovirus status with high specificity and sensitivity. Subsequent analysis found a tendency for first-cohort TCR clusters to co-occur within the 110 or so validation repertoires. Cytomegalovirus-associated TCR beta chains were listed, numbering approximately 150.

The table came from immunoSEQ multiplex PCR; TCRdb's copy has only in-frame clones and leaves some out. The sample includes hundreds of thousands of clones, around 90% of them seen just once. The CDR3 loop spans 16 amino acids. Germline CDR1 and CDR2: MDHEN and SYDVKM. V was cut by 8 bases and J by 7 bases, with 26 bases left in between. Turning to this clone: Its specificity is unknown.

The validation cohort, a group of 100 to 150 subjects, included the donors and was separate from the roughly 600-subject first cohort. What was sequenced was PBMCs. The chain is built from TRBV28 and TRBJ1-2, with D unclear. This TCR was recovered from a woman between 18 and 30 years old in good health and CMV-seropositive. The CDR3 bases are TGTGCCAGCTGGGTTCAATCGGGAACCCCTAGGTCTGGCTACACCTTC. It codes for CASWVQSGTPRSGYTF.